The sequence of this T cell receptor beta chain was determined in a study of CD8 T cells in ankylosing spondylitis. This clonotype was counted ten times or more. Using its own MiXCR run on the 5' RACE reads, TCRdb lists one record per CDR3 protein. This sample carries some 200,000 distinct CDR3 sequences, about 13% of them seen once, and the ten largest clones take about 15%. The CDR3 has 13 amino acids. Germline CDR1 reads DFQATT; CDR2 reads SNEGSKA (reference sequence). V was trimmed by 3 bases and J by 3 bases, leaving 12 bases between them. What was sequenced was blood, either unsorted or a sorted T cell fraction (not recorded which). The chain employs TRBV20-1 and TRBJ2-7; either TRBD1 or TRBD2 may fit D (5 bases each). This sequence originates from a male donor with ankylosing spondylitis or in good health (not recorded which). CDR3 region: CSARGDRDYEQYF. CDR3 DNA sequence: TGCAGTGCTAGGGGGGACCGGGACTACGAGCAGTACTTC.